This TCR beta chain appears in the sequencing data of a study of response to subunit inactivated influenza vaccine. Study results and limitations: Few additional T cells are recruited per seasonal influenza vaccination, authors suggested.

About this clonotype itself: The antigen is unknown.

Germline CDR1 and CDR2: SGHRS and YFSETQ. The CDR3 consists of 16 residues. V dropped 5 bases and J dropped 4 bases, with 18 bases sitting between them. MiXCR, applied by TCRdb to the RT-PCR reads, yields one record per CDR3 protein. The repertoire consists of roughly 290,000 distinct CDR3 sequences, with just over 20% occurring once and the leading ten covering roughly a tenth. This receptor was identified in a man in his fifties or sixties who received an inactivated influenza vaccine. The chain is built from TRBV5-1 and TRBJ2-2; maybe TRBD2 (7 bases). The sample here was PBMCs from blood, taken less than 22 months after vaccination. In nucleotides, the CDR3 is TGCGCCAGCAGTTCGAGGGGGGGCCTGTTCACCGGGGAGCTGTTTTTT. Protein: CASSSRGGLFTGELFF.